This is a list of T cell receptor beta chains from one sample in a study of cytomegalovirus exposure and HLA in healthy donors. The table came from immunoSEQ multiplex PCR; TCRdb's copy has only in-frame clones and leaves some out. The sample consists of approximately 150,000 clones, 73% of them appearing once. The source material was PBMCs. The origin of the receptors is a young woman in good health and CMV-seronegative. CDR3s include the opening cysteine and the closing phenylalanine or tryptophan. Fields, in order: clone size, V gene, CDR3 length, J gene, D gene, CDR3 protein, CDR3 DNA. The D gene is left open where the match is weak. The size field is filled for only some rows; it gives once, few, many or a size class.

.	TRBV7-9	12	TRBJ1-5	.	CASSLLGQPQHF	TGTGCCAGCAGCTTACTCGGTCAGCCCCAGCATTTT
.	TRBV5-1	16	TRBJ2-5	TRBD2	CASSKTSVSPPPTQYF	TGCGCCAGCAGCAAGACTAGCGTCTCACCACCCCCCACCCAGTACTTC
.	TRBV21-1	16	TRBJ2-2	.	CASSTPGRENTGELFF	TGTGCCAGCAGCACACCGGGCAGGGAGAACACCGGGGAGCTGTTTTTT
.	TRBV9	15	TRBJ2-2	TRBD1	CASSTRQGTTGELFF	TGTGCCAGCAGCACTAGACAGGGGACCACCGGGGAGCTGTTTTTT
.	TRBV6-6	16	TRBJ2-1	TRBD1	CASSYLDRGPYNEQFF	TGTGCCAGCAGTTACCTAGACAGGGGACCTTACAATGAGCAGTTCTTC
.	TRBV6-6	15	TRBJ1-4	TRBD1	CASSYQTGGVEKLFF	TGTGCCAGCAGTTATCAGACAGGGGGCGTTGAAAAACTGTTTTTT
.	TRBV2	15	TRBJ2-2	.	CASRVTTSNTGELFF	TGTGCCAGCAGAGTTACAACCTCGAACACCGGGGAGCTGTTTTTT
.	TRBV29-1	12	TRBJ2-5	TRBD2	CSVEHSGRLQYF	TGCAGCGTTGAACATAGCGGGAGGCTCCAGTACTTC
.	TRBV7-9	15	TRBJ2-1	.	CASSPRGSSYNEQFF	TGTGCCAGCAGCCCACGGGGTTCCTCCTACAATGAGCAGTTCTTC
.	TRBV14	13	TRBJ1-2	.	CASSSIVDYGYTF	TGTGCCAGCAGCTCAATCGTAGACTATGGCTACACCTTC
.	TRBV9	14	TRBJ2-7	.	CASSVGQDSYEQYF	TGTGCCAGCAGCGTAGGTCAGGACTCCTACGAGCAGTACTTC
.	TRBV5-1	16	TRBJ1-6	.	CASSPGPRGSNSPLHF	TGCGCCAGCAGCCCTGGTCCCAGGGGCAGTAATTCACCCCTCCACTTT
.	TRBV15	15	TRBJ2-1	.	CATSSGGVSYNEQFF	TGTGCCACCAGCAGTGGCGGGGTCTCCTACAATGAGCAGTTCTTC
.	TRBV11-1	13	TRBJ2-7	.	CASSRTDRYEQYF	TGTGCCAGCAGCCGGACCGACAGATACGAGCAGTACTTC
few	TRBV15	13	TRBJ1-1	.	CATSSTGSAEAFF	TGTGCCACCAGCAGCACAGGGAGTGCTGAAGCTTTCTTT
.	TRBV15	16	TRBJ2-2	TRBD1	CATSTTGTGASGELFF	TGTGCCACCAGCACTACCGGGACAGGGGCCTCCGGGGAGCTGTTTTTT
.	TRBV11-3	17	TRBJ2-1	TRBD1	CASSSPQGAPNLNEQFF	TGTGCCAGCAGTTCCCCCCAGGGGGCGCCGAATTTGAATGAGCAGTTCTTC
.	TRBV9	13	TRBJ1-2	TRBD1	CASSAGTAYGYTF	TGTGCCAGCAGCGCGGGGACAGCCTATGGCTACACCTTC
once	TRBV10-1	15	TRBJ2-3	TRBD1	CASSLTGRSTDTQYF	TGCGCCAGCAGCCTGACAGGGAGAAGCACAGATACGCAGTATTTT
.	TRBV18	15	TRBJ1-2	TRBD1	CASSPSTGKGYGYTF	TGTGCCAGCTCACCATCGACAGGGAAGGGCTATGGCTACACCTTC
few	TRBV25-1	15	TRBJ2-1	TRBD2	CASTLSGSGANEQFF	TGTGCCAGCACTCTTAGCGGGAGCGGCGCGAATGAGCAGTTCTTC
.	TRBV19	16	TRBJ1-1	TRBD1	CASSLVTGGRNTEAFF	TGTGCCAGTAGCCTAGTGACAGGGGGACGGAACACTGAAGCTTTCTTT
.	TRBV5-1	14	TRBJ2-7	.	CASSLSSGVGEQYF	TGCGCCAGCAGCTTGTCGTCAGGGGTCGGCGAGCAGTACTTC
.	TRBV11-3	15	TRBJ1-2	.	CASSPTGAEEGGYTF	TGTGCCAGCAGCCCTACCGGAGCGGAAGAGGGCGGCTACACCTTC
.	TRBV5-6	14	TRBJ2-7	TRBD2	CASSSGLAVYEQYF	TGTGCCAGCAGTTCCGGACTAGCGGTCTACGAGCAGTACTTC
.	TRBV7-7	13	TRBJ2-2	.	CASSPTGPGELFF	TGTGCTAGCAGCCCCACGGGTCCCGGGGAGCTGTTTTTT
few	TRBV10-3	13	TRBJ1-4	.	CAIRAGGTEKLFF	TGTGCCATCAGAGCTGGGGGGACTGAAAAACTGTTTTTT
.	TRBV4-2	15	TRBJ2-7	.	CASSQEFEFFYEQYF	TGTGCCAGCAGCCAAGAATTCGAGTTCTTCTACGAGCAGTACTTC
.	TRBV9	15	TRBJ2-5	TRBD1	CASSVGQGIRETQYF	TGTGCCAGCAGCGTAGGACAGGGGATAAGGGAGACCCAGTACTTC
.	TRBV19	16	TRBJ2-2	TRBD1	CASLPRDRAPSGELFF	TGTGCCAGCTTACCCCGGGACAGGGCTCCTTCCGGGGAGCTGTTTTTT
once	TRBV9	15	TRBJ2-5	.	CASSGGRQWEETQYF	TGTGCCAGCAGCGGGGGGAGGCAGTGGGAAGAGACCCAGTACTTC
.	TRBV11-3	14	TRBJ1-4	TRBD1	CASSSDRVNEKLFF	TGTGCCAGCAGCTCGGACAGGGTTAATGAAAAACTGTTTTTT
.	TRBV7-8	14	TRBJ1-3	.	CASSLGVQGNTIYF	TGTGCCAGCAGCTTAGGCGTTCAAGGAAACACCATATATTTT
few	TRBV9	15	TRBJ1-1	.	CASSLAAGKNTEAFF	TGTGCCAGCAGCCTCGCAGCGGGTAAGAACACTGAAGCTTTCTTT
.	TRBV4-2	15	TRBJ2-1	.	CASSSGLKPYNEQFF	TGTGCCAGCAGCTCTGGACTAAAACCATACAATGAGCAGTTCTTC
once	TRBV6-1	14	TRBJ2-1	TRBD2	CATLSGSSYNEQFF	TGTGCCACCTTAAGCGGGAGCTCCTACAATGAGCAGTTCTTC
.	TRBV9	14	TRBJ1-6	.	CASSVQGVGSPLHF	TGTGCCAGCAGTGTACAAGGGGTAGGATCACCCCTCCACTTT
.	TRBV7-9	13	TRBJ2-7	.	CASSPGNRYEQYF	TGTGCCAGCAGCCCAGGCAACCGCTACGAGCAGTACTTC
few	TRBV29-1	14	TRBJ1-2	TRBD1	CSVEEGDRSYGYTF	TGCAGCGTTGAAGAGGGGGACAGGTCCTATGGCTACACCTTC
once	TRBV5-5	14	TRBJ1-4	TRBD1	CASRLRQGTEKLFF	TGTGCCAGCAGACTGAGACAGGGGACAGAAAAACTGTTTTTT
.	TRBV10-3	14	TRBJ1-1	TRBD1	CAITRQGMNTEAFF	TGTGCCATCACCCGACAGGGTATGAACACTGAAGCTTTCTTT
.	TRBV6-5	14	TRBJ2-1	.	CASSAGGNYNEQFF	TGTGCCAGCAGTGCCGGGGGAAACTACAATGAGCAGTTCTTC
.	TRBV4-3	16	TRBJ2-6	.	CASSQDTGSGANVLTF	TGCGCCAGCAGCCAAGACACCGGCTCTGGGGCCAACGTCCTGACTTTC
.	TRBV27	16	TRBJ2-6	.	CASSLLGSSGANGLTF	TGTGCCAGCAGTTTACTGGGGTCCTCTGGGGCCAACGGCCTGACTTTC
.	TRBV9	15	TRBJ2-3	TRBD2	CASSVVIAGAGTQYF	TGTGCCAGCAGCGTAGTTATCGCGGGAGCCGGTACGCAGTATTTT
.	TRBV19	17	TRBJ2-3	TRBD2	CASSIRTSGGPTDTQYF	TGTGCCAGTAGTATCAGGACTAGCGGGGGGCCCACAGATACGCAGTATTTT
.	TRBV7-9	13	TRBJ1-2	.	CASSLGGSYGYTF	TGTGCCAGCAGCTTAGGCGGCAGCTATGGCTACACCTTC
few	TRBV5-4	16	TRBJ1-3	TRBD1	CASSLLEGASGNTIYF	TGTGCCAGCAGCTTGTTGGAGGGGGCGTCAGGAAACACCATATATTTT
once	TRBV2	15	TRBJ1-6	TRBD1	CASNDRGLSNSPLHF	TGTGCCAGCAATGACAGGGGGCTGAGTAATTCACCCCTCCACTTT
.	TRBV18	15	TRBJ2-1	TRBD2	CASSPGSGRVNEQFF	TGTGCCAGCTCACCGGGTAGCGGGAGAGTGAATGAGCAGTTCTTC
.	TRBV11-3	14	TRBJ1-4	TRBD1	CASSSGQGDEKLFF	TGTGCCAGCAGTTCGGGACAGGGTGATGAAAAACTGTTTTTT
few	TRBV5-4	15	TRBJ2-1	.	CASSLARSGNNEQFF	TGTGCCAGCAGCTTGGCCCGGAGCGGAAACAATGAGCAGTTCTTC
.	TRBV5-1	14	TRBJ2-1	TRBD1	CASTERTGGNEQFF	TGCGCCAGCACCGAACGGACAGGGGGCAATGAGCAGTTCTTC
once	TRBV28	13	TRBJ2-7	.	CASSLLGHYEQYF	TGTGCCAGCAGTTTATTGGGGCACTACGAGCAGTACTTC